This TCR beta chain was identified in a study of blood T cell repertoires in COVID-19. For the study at large: Sites in the United States, Italy and Spain provided acute and convalescent COVID-19 samples. T cells, B-cell-depleted T cells, or PBMCs supplied cDNA or gDNA.

How the authors handled the data: Amplification from reference gene primers served as the basis for estimated nucleated cell counts. TCRdb keeps only in-frame clones here, not all; method: immunoSEQ multiplex PCR. D and trimming were read from the DNA, whereas the V and J calls and clone size are those reported in that table. The data contain some 130,000 clones, nearly 70% of them singletons. The V gene end was trimmed by 4 bases and the J gene end by 6 bases; junction bases not matched to a gene: 9. The CDR3 spans 16 residues. Germline V gene data show CDR1 as LGHDT and CDR2 as YNNKEL (reference sequence).

The chain combines TRBV3-1 (or the pseudogene TRBV3-2) with TRBJ2-7; 13 bases align to TRBD2. The sequencing input was peripheral blood. The origin of this receptor is a woman in her seventies with acute or convalescent COVID-19. The CDR3 bases are TGTGCCAGCAGCCCGCGACTAGCGGGAGGTAGAAGCGAGCAGTACTTC. This codes for CASSPRLAGGRSEQYF.